This TCR beta chain was retrieved from a study of cytomegalovirus exposure and HLA in healthy donors. V was pared by 3 bases and J by 8 bases, with 9 bases of the junction left unmatched. Germline CDR1 is GTSNPN and CDR2 is SVGIG (reference sequence). There are 14 residues in the CDR3. Primers included in the PCR were 60 Vbeta and 13 Jbeta primers. The repertoire was sequenced with immunoSEQ multiplex PCR; TCRdb's copy has only in-frame clones and lacks some. Of around 130,000 clones listed, 73% are singletons. Whole-study findings and limits: A few CMV-associated chains were confirmed in vitro to be specific for CMV antigens. Researchers left out some V segments, among them TRBV6-2 and TRBV6-3, as indistinguishable.

A remark on this clone: What it recognizes is unknown.

Sequencing was carried out using PBMCs. The chain has TRBV30 and TRBJ1-4; 7 bases are a match to TRBD1. This clonotype was sampled from a woman aged 40 to 50 in good health and CMV-seropositive. CDR3: CAWSETGWIEKLFF. Here the CDR3 DNA reads TGTGCCTGGAGCGAGACAGGGTGGATCGAAAAACTGTTTTTT.